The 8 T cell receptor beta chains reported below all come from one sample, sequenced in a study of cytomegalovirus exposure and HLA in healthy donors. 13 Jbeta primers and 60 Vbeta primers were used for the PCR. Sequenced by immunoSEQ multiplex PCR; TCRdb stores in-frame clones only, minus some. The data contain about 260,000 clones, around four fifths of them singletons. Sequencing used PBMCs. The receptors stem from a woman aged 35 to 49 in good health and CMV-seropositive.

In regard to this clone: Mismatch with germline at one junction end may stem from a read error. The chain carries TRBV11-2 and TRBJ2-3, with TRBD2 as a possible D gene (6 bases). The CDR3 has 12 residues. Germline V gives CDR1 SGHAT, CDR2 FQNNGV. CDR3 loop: CASSEEGTLLDF. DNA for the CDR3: TGTGCCAGCAGCGAAGAGGGGACTCTCCTGGATTTT.

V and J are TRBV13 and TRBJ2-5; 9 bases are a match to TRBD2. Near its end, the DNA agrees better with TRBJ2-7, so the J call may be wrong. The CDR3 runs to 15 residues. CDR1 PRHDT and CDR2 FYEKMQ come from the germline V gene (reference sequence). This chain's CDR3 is CASSLRREGSYEQYF. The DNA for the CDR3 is TGTGCCAGCAGCTTACGGCGGGAGGGCTCCTACGAGCAGTACTTC.

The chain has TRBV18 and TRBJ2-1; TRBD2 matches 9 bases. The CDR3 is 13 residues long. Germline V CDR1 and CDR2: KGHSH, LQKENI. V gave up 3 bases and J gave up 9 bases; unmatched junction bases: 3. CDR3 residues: CASSPELAGEQFF. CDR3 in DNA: TGTGCCAGCTCACCGGAACTAGCGGGTGAGCAGTTCTTC.

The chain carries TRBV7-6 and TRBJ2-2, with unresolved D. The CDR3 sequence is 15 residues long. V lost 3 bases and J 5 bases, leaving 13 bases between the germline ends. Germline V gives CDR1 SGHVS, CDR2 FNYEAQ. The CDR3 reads CASSFGLLPTGELFF. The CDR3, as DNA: TGTGCCAGCAGCTTTGGTCTACTTCCTACCGGGGAGCTGTTTTTT. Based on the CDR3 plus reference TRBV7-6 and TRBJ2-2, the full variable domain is GAGVSQSPRYKVTKRGQDVALRCDPISGHVSLYWYRQALGQGPEFLTYFNYEAQQDKSGLPNDRFSAERPEGSISTLTIQRTEQRDSAMYRCASSFGLLPTGELFFGEGSRLTVL.

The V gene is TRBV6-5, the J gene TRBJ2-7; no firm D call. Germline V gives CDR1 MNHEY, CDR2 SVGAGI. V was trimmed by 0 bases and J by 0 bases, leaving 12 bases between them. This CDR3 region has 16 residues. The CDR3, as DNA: TGTGCCAGCAGTTACTCAGCGTCAGTTAGCTCCTACGAGCAGTACTTC. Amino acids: CASSYSASVSSYEQYF.

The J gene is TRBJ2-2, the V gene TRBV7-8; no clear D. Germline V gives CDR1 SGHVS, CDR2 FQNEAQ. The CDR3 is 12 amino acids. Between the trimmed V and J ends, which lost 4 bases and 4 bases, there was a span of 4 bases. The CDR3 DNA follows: TGTGCCAGCAGCTCCAGCACCGGGGAGCTGTTTTTT. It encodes CASSSSTGELFF.

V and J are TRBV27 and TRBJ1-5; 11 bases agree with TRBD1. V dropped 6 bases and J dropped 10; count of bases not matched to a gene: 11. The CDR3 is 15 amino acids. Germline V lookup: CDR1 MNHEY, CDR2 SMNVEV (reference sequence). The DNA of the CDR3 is TGTGCCAGCAGCCTGGACAGGGGGCGATTTTATCCCCAGCATTTT. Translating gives CASSLDRGRFYPQHF.

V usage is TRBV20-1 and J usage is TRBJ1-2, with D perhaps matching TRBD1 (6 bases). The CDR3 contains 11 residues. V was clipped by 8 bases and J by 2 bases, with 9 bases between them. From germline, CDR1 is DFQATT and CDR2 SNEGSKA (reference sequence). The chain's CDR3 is CSIDRNYGYTF. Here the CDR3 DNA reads TGCAGTATTGACAGGAACTATGGCTACACCTTC.